The clone carrying this T cell receptor (beta chain) was seen just once. At one end, the junction sequence differs from germline, possibly due to a read error. The data stem from a study of blood T cell repertoires in COVID-19. About the research overall: Specimens from acute and convalescent COVID-19 originated in the United States, Italy and Spain. Nucleic acid was either cDNA or gDNA, and it came from T cells, B-cell-depleted T cells, or PBMCs.

Per the study methods: Quantification of nucleated cells was approximated via reference gene primer amplification. This table comes from immunoSEQ multiplex PCR, and its TCRdb copy is limited to in-frame clones, with some not included. V and J calls plus clone size are reproduced from that table; the DNA served to infer D and trimming. The top ten clones hold over 8.5% of a sample with approximately 68,000 clones, about 81% of them seen once. Germline V gene data show CDR1 as MDHEN and CDR2 as SYDVKM. The CDR3 is 11 residues long. The V and J genes are TRBV28 and TRBJ2-3; possible D gene TRBD2, 7 bases. The sequence derives from a human donor in a cohort sampled during active COVID-19. Material for sequencing was peripheral blood. The DNA for the CDR3 is TGTGCCAGCAGTTTATCCGGGGGGCCCGATTTT. This sequence encodes CASSLSGGPDF. Full variable domain (outside the CDR3, taken from reference TRBV28 and TRBJ2-3): DVKVTQSSRYLVKRTGEKVFLECVQDMDHENMFWYRQDPGLGLRLIYFSYDVKMKEKGDIPEGYSVSREKKERFSLILESASTNQTSMYLCASSLSGGPDFGPGTRLTVL.